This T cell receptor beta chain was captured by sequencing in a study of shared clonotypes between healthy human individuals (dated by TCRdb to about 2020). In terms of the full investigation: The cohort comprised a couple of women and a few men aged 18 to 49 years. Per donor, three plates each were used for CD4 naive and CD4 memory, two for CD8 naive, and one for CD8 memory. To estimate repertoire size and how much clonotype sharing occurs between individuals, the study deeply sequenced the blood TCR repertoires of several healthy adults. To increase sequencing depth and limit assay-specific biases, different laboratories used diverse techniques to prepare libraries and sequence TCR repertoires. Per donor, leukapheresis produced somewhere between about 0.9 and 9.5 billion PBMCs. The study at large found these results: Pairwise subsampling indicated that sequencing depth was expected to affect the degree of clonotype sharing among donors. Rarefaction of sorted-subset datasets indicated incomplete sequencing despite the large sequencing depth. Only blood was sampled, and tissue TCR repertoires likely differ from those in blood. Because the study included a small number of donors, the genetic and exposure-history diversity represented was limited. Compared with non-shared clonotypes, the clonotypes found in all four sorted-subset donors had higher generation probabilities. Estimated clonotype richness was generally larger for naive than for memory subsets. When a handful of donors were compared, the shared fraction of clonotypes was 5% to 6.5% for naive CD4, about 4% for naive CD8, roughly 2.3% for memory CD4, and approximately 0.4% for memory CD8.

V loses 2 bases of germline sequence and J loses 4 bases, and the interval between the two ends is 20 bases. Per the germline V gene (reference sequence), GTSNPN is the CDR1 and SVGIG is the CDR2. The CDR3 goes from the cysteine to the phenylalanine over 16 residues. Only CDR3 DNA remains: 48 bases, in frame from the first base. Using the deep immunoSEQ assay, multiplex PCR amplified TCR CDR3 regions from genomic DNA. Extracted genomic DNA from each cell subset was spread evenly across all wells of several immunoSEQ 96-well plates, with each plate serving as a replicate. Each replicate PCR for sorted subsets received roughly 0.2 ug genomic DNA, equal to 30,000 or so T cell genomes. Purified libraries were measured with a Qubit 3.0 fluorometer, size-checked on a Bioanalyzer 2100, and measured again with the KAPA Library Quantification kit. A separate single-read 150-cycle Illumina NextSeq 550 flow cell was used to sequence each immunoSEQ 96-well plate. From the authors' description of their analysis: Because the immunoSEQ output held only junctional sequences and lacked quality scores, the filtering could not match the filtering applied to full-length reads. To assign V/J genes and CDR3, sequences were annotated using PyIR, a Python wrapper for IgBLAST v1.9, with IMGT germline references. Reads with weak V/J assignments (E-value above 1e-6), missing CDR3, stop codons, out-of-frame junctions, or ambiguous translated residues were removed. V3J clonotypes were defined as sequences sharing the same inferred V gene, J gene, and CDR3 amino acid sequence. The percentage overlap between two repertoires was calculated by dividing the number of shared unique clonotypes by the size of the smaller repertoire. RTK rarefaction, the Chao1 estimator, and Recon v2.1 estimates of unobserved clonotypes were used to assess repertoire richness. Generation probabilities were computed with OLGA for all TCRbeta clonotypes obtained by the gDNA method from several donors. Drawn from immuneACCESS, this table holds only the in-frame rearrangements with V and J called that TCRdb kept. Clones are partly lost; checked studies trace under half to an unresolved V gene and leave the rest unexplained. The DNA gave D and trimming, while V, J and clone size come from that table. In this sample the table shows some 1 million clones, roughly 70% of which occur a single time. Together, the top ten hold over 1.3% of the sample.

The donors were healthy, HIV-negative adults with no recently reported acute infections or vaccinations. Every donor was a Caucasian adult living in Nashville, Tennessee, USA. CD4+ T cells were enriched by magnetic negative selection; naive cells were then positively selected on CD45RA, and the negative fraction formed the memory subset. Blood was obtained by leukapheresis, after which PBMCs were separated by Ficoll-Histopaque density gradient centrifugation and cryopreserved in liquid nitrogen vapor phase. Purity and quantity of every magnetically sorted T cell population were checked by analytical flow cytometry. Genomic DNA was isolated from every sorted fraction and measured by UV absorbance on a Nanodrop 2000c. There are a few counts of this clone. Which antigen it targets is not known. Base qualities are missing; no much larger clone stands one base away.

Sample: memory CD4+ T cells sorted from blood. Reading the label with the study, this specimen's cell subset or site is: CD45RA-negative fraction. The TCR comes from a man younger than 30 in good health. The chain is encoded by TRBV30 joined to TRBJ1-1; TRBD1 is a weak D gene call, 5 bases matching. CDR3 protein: CAWSTSGSGRGTEAFF. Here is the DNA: TGTGCCTGGAGTACCTCGGGATCGGGGCGGGGCACTGAAGCTTTCTTT. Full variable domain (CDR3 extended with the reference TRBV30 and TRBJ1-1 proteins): SQTIHQWPATLVQPVGSPLSLECTVEGTSNPNLYWYRQAAGRGLQLLFYSVGIGQISSEVPQNLSASRPQDRQFILSSKKLLLSDSGFYLCAWSTSGSGRGTEAFFGQGTRLTVV.